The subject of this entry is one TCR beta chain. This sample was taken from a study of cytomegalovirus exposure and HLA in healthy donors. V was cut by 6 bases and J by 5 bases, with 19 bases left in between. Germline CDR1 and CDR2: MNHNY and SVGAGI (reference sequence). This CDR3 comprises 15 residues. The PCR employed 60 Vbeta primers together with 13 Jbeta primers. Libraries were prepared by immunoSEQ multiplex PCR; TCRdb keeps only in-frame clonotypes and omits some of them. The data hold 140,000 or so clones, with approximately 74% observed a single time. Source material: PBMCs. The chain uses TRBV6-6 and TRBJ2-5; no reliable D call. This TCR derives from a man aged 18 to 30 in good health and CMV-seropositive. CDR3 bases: TGTGCCAGCAGCCCCAACTCCGGCTTTAGCGAGACCCAGTACTTC. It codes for CASSPNSGFSETQYF.